Following are 13 T cell receptor beta chains from one sample sequenced in a study of identical twins. TCRdb reanalysed the 5' RACE reads using MiXCR and keeps one entry per CDR3 protein. This table has 500,000 to 650,000 distinct CDR3 sequences, 20% to 25% appearing once. This sample also belongs to another study, concerning yellow fever vaccine responses in identical twins.

The sample was CD4+ T cells sorted from blood. The source of these receptors is a woman aged 18 to 35 in good health.

The chain carries TRBV12-3 or TRBV12-4 and TRBJ2-6, with TRBD1 identical over 10 bases. The CDR3 sequence is 17 residues long. Germline trimming cut 4 bases from V and 0 bases from J; bases unmatched to any gene: 3. The DNA for the CDR3 is TGTGCCAGCAGTTCGGGACAGGGGAACTCTGGGGCCAACGTCCTGACTTTC. Translating gives CASSSGQGNSGANVLTF.

The gene calls are TRBV12-3 or TRBV12-4 and TRBJ2-1; D might be TRBD2 (5 bases). This CDR3 comprises 13 residues. V was trimmed by 6 bases and J by 6 bases, leaving 12 bases between them. The CDR3 coding sequence is TGTGCCAGCAGCCACGGACTGGGCAATGAGCAGTTCTTC. Translated: CASSHGLGNEQFF.

This clonotype was seen a few times. The chain is built from TRBV24-1 and TRBJ2-2; D might be TRBD1 or TRBD2, each matching 6 bases. With 0 bases removed from V and 8 bases from J, the gap between germline ends came to 15 bases. This CDR3 region has 16 residues. Per the germline V gene, CDR1 is KGHDR and CDR2 is SFDVKD. The CDR3 is CATSDLLGGRQGELFF. CDR3 coding DNA: TGTGCCACCAGTGATTTGCTGGGGGGCCGGCAAGGGGAGCTGTTTTTT.

In its sample, this clonotype was seen a few times. The chain employs TRBV12-3 or TRBV12-4 and TRBJ1-1; 8 bases are a match to TRBD1. Unmatched junction bases numbered 15, after V lost 7 bases and J lost 5 bases. This CDR3 is 16 amino acids long. The CDR3 loop is CASIPNIGQGGTEAFF. CDR3 nucleotide sequence: TGTGCCAGCATCCCAAACATCGGACAGGGCGGAACTGAAGCTTTCTTT.

This clonotype was observed a few times. This chain links TRBV3-1 with TRBJ2-5, with D unresolved. The ends were cut back, 2 bases at V and 5 bases at J, with 12 bases in the middle. The CDR3 contains 14 residues. The V gene's germline CDR1 is LGHDT and CDR2 YNNKEL (reference sequence). CDR3 nucleotide sequence: TGTGCCAGCAGCCAAAGAGACTCATGGGAGACCCAGTACTTC. Translation gives CASSQRDSWETQYF.

This clonotype has just a few counts. This chain's CDR3 is CASRGGVEQFF. CDR3 sequence (DNA): TGTGCCAGCAGGGGGGGGGTTGAGCAGTTCTTC. The chain carries TRBV14 and TRBJ2-1, with TRBD2 matching 7 bases. The CDR3 has 11 amino acids. Trimming cost V 6 bases and J 9 bases; bases outside gene matches: 2. In germline, CDR1 is SGHDN, CDR2 FVKESK.

The chain joins TRBV20-1 to TRBJ2-1; 7 nucleotides agree with TRBD2. This CDR3 is 13 amino acids long. V dropped 6 bases and J dropped 7; count of bases not matched to a gene: 9. The germline V gene has CDR1 DFQATT and CDR2 SNEGSKA (reference sequence). CDR3 residues: CSAGEGSRNEQFF. CDR3 bases: TGCAGTGCAGGGGAGGGGAGTAGAAATGAGCAGTTCTTC.

Concerning this clonotype: A junction end diverges from the germline sequence, so it may reflect a read error. The chain couples TRBV5-6 to TRBJ2-3, with D perhaps TRBD1 or TRBD2 (6 bases each). The CDR3 is 16 residues long. Germline CDR1 is SGHDT and CDR2 is YYEEEE. The CDR3 DNA follows: TGTGCCATCAGCCCCGGCGGGCACAGATCAGGGGACTCTCAGTATTTT. Translation gives CAISPGGHRSGDSQYF.

A few counts support this clonotype. This chain joins TRBV4-1 and TRBJ2-1; maybe TRBD1 (5 bases). This CDR3 comprises 14 residues. Germline V lookup: CDR1 MGHRA, CDR2 YSYEKL. V was pared by 0 bases and J by 9 bases, with 12 bases between. The CDR3: CASSQDPREPEQFF. The DNA of the CDR3 is TGCGCCAGCAGCCAAGATCCCAGGGAACCTGAGCAGTTCTTC.

The chain is built from TRBV6-1 and TRBJ1-5, with unresolved D. Looked up from germline, CDR1 is MNHNS and CDR2 is SASEGT. The CDR3 contains 13 residues. V lost 6 bases, J lost 7 bases, and 13 bases lay in between. CDR3 sequence (DNA): TGTGCCAGCAGCCGAGCAGGCGGGCAGCCCCAGCATTTT. Translation gives CASSRAGGQPQHF.

This clonotype appeared a few times. CDR3 protein: CSVAGLAGGQTNIQYF. In nucleotides, the CDR3 is TGCAGCGTGGCCGGACTAGCGGGAGGCCAAACGAACATTCAGTACTTC. This chain uses TRBV29-1 with TRBJ2-4; 14 positions agree with TRBD2. This CDR3 is 16 amino acids long. Germline CDR1 and CDR2: SQVTM and ANQGSEA. With 6 bases clipped from V and 7 bases from J, the junction kept 11 bases outside the gene matches.

This clonotype has only a few counts. The V call is TRBV7-2, the J call TRBJ1-3; possibly TRBD1 for D (6 bases). CDR1 and CDR2 (germline): SGHTA, FQGNSA. The CDR3 length is 15 residues. The germline V and J ends were trimmed by 5 bases and 1 base, with 12 bases remaining between them. The DNA of the CDR3 is TGTGCCAGCAGCAACAGGGAGAATTCTGGAAACACCATATATTTT. Translating gives CASSNRENSGNTIYF. Together with reference TRBV7-2 and TRBJ1-3, the CDR3 gives the full variable domain: GAGVSQSPSNKVTEKGKDVELRCDPISGHTALYWYRQSLGQGLEFLIYFQGNSAPDKSGLPSDRFSAERTGGSVSTLTIQRTQQEDSAVYLCASSNRENSGNTIYFGEGSWLTVV.

Only a few counts were recorded for this clonotype. The chain joins TRBV12-3 or TRBV12-4 to TRBJ2-7, with D tentatively TRBD1 (5 bases). Trimming left V 5 bases short and J 4 bases short, with 18 bases between. The CDR3 loop spans 15 amino acids. The CDR3 spells CASSRGQVSDYEQYF. The DNA for the CDR3 is TGTGCCAGCAGTAGAGGACAAGTCAGCGATTACGAGCAGTACTTC.